What follows is one T cell receptor (beta chain) and its context. The V and J ends lost 5 bases and 5 bases, in that order; junction bases with no gene match: 6. Per germline, CDR1 SEHNR and CDR2 FQNEAQ (reference sequence). The CDR3 spans 13 residues. This specimen comes from a study of blood T cell repertoires in COVID-19. Across the whole study: The samples span acute and convalescent COVID-19 from the United States, Italy and Spain. In each case, the material was cDNA or gDNA derived from T cells, B-cell-depleted T cells, or PBMCs.

Some clones are missing from TCRdb's copy, which holds only in-frame ones; the method was immunoSEQ multiplex PCR. Among around 200,000 clones listed, 83% were seen once. This TCR was sampled from a woman in her 50s with acute or convalescent COVID-19. Sequenced material: peripheral blood. This chain uses TRBV7-9 with TRBJ2-7; 7 bases agree with TRBD1. This CDR3 reads CASSPQGSNEQYF. In nucleotides, the CDR3 is TGTGCCAGCAGCCCACAGGGGAGCAACGAGCAGTACTTC.